This is a list of T cell receptor beta chains from one sample in a study of blood T cells in healthy people across ages. A single record per CDR3 protein comes from TCRdb applying MiXCR to the 5' RACE reads. The table has approximately 800,000 distinct CDR3 sequences, 35% to 40% seen once; the top ten hold 10% to 15%. Specimen: blood. The receptors were sampled from a man younger than 35 in good health. Both conserved end residues are part of each CDR3. D genes are given only for firm matches. Part of the rows lack a size; the others show once, few, many or a class for expanded clones.

d_call clone_size j_call v_call cdr3_aa cdr3_nt
- few TRBJ2-3 TRBV7-6 CASSSGQRRDTQYF TGTGCCAGCAGCTCGGGACAAAGGCGAGATACGCAGTATTTT
TRBD1 - TRBJ2-3 TRBV7-7 CASSRTGGGDTQYF TGTGCCAGCAGCCGGACAGGGGGTGGAGATACGCAGTATTTT
- few TRBJ2-3 TRBV12-3/TRBV12-4 CASTFRGRKADTQYF TGTGCCAGCACCTTTCGGGGACGGAAAGCAGATACGCAGTATTTT
TRBD2 - TRBJ2-7 TRBV10-3 CAISEPGASGGSEQYF TGTGCCATCAGTGAACCCGGGGCTAGCGGGGGATCCGAGCAGTACTTC
TRBD1 - TRBJ2-7 TRBV5-6 CASSPTGRDAYEQYF TGTGCCAGCAGCCCGACAGGGCGTGACGCTTACGAGCAGTACTTC
- once TRBJ1-1 TRBV7-9 CASSYSWGFTEAFF TGTGCCAGCAGCTATAGCTGGGGGTTCACTGAAGCTTTCTTT
- few TRBJ1-1 TRBV2 CASSERRTEAFF TGTGCCAGCAGTGAGCGGAGGACTGAAGCTTTCTTT
- - TRBJ1-1 TRBV10-3 CAINEGMNTEAFF TGTGCCATCAATGAGGGAATGAACACTGAAGCTTTCTTT
TRBD1 - TRBJ2-1 TRBV27 CASSSTGTQFF TGTGCCAGCAGTTCGACAGGGACCCAGTTCTTC
- - TRBJ2-7 TRBV21-1 CASSWDRVNSYEQYF TGTGCCAGCAGCTGGGACAGGGTCAACTCCTACGAGCAGTACTTC
- - TRBJ2-5 TRBV15 CATSRIILGGDTRQETQYF TGTGCCACCAGCAGAATTATCCTCGGAGGGGACACGAGACAAGAGACCCAGTACTTC
- - TRBJ1-1 TRBV12-3/TRBV12-4 CASTLYTEAFF TGTGCCAGCACTCTTTACACTGAAGCTTTCTTT
TRBD2 few TRBJ2-5 TRBV9 CASSQRGGVYNEQYF TGTGCCAGCAGCCAACGGGGGGGGGTCTACAATGAGCAGTACTTC
- few TRBJ2-1 TRBV14 CASSRGTYGYNEQFF TGTGCCAGCAGTAGGGGGACATACGGATACAATGAGCAGTTCTTC
TRBD2 few TRBJ2-3 TRBV7-8 CASSLVAGTTDTQYF TGTGCCAGCAGCTTAGTAGCGGGGACCACAGATACGCAGTATTTT
TRBD1 - TRBJ2-5 TRBV7-9 CASSRTGGTITETQYF TGTGCCAGCAGCCGGACAGGGGGAACAATAACAGAGACCCAGTACTTC
- - TRBJ1-4 TRBV2 CASSEALGEKLFF TGTGCCAGCAGTGAGGCATTAGGGGAAAAACTGTTTTTT
TRBD2 - TRBJ2-5 TRBV20-1 CSARTLGGGLSETQYF TGCAGTGCTAGGACCCTGGGGGGAGGGCTTAGTGAGACCCAGTACTTC
- few TRBJ2-1 TRBV29-1 CSGGTPYNEQFF TGCAGCGGCGGGACACCCTACAATGAGCAGTTCTTC
- - TRBJ1-2 TRBV14 CASMWAGNYGYTF TGTGCCAGCATGTGGGCAGGGAACTATGGCTACACCTTC
- - TRBJ2-1 TRBV4-3 CASSQVRKGGNEQFF TGCGCCAGCAGCCAGGTCAGAAAAGGGGGCAATGAGCAGTTCTTC
- few TRBJ1-5 TRBV12-3/TRBV12-4 CASSFAGNSNQPQHF TGTGCCAGCAGTTTTGCCGGTAATAGCAATCAGCCCCAGCATTTT
- - TRBJ2-3 TRBV7-3 CASGWGGPTDTQYF TGTGCCAGCGGTTGGGGGGGGCCCACAGATACGCAGTATTTT
- few TRBJ2-1 TRBV7-9 CASSLSWNEQFF TGTGCCAGCAGCTTAAGCTGGAATGAGCAGTTCTTC
- - TRBJ2-3 TRBV6-5 CASSYSAGVTDTQYF TGTGCCAGCAGTTACTCGGCCGGCGTAACAGATACGCAGTATTTT
- - TRBJ2-1 TRBV27 CASSFGGHIKYNEQVF TGTGCCAGCAGTTTTGGGGGACACATAAAATACAATGAGCAGGTCTTC
TRBD1 - TRBJ2-3 TRBV20-1 CSAGPQGASTDTQYF TGCAGTGCTGGCCCACAGGGGGCAAGCACAGATACGCAGTATTTT
- many TRBJ2-4 TRBV20-1 CSARDVRLGDQYF TGCAGTGCTAGAGATGTGCGGCTAGGGGATCAGTACTTC
- - TRBJ1-1 TRBV30 CAWSVQGQNTEAFF TGTGCCTGGAGTGTACAGGGCCAGAACACTGAAGCTTTCTTT
TRBD2 - TRBJ2-7 TRBV5-6 CASSLGPTASGYEQYF TGTGCCAGCAGCTTGGGGCCCACCGCTAGCGGTTACGAGCAGTACTTC
- few TRBJ1-1 TRBV4-3 CASSQVAPNTEAFF TGCGCCAGCAGCCAAGTTGCCCCGAACACTGAAGCTTTCTTT
TRBD1 few TRBJ1-1 TRBV6-6 CAAQTGQGGRAEAFF TGTGCCGCACAGACGGGACAGGGGGGTCGCGCTGAAGCTTTCTTT
- - TRBJ1-1 TRBV20-1 CSASSLHNAEAFF TGCAGTGCTAGTTCGCTACACAACGCTGAAGCTTTCTTT